Detailed here is one TCR beta chain. The sample belongs to a study of Ad26.COV2.S vaccination and SARS-CoV-2 variants. Study background: Donor got 5x10^10 or 1x10^11 viral particles of Ad26.COV2.S.

Treatment noted: 19 received Ad26.COV2.S at low or high dose, single or two shots; 5 received placebo; per-sample allocation not given. The investigators took samples on day 63 after the first vaccine or placebo injection. Boston hosted the donor, who was an adult aged 18-55 years. This CDR3 is built from 15 residues. The V end was cut by 0 bases, the J end by 1 base, with 10 bases between. Germline V lookup: CDR1 WSHSY, CDR2 SAAADI. TCRdb's table, derived via immunoSEQ multiplex PCR, lists solely in-frame clones and lacks some. This table holds about 460,000 clones, about 89% found once. The chain is built from TRBV10-2 and TRBJ2-7, with D unclear. This clonotype was obtained from a person aged 18-60 years who received the Ad26.COV2.S COVID-19 vaccine or a placebo. Sequencing was performed on peripheral blood, taken in a trial of Ad26.COV2.S vaccine versus placebo. CDR3 amino acids: CASSESQLKSYEQYF. The CDR3 bases are TGCGCCAGCAGTGAGTCGCAGCTGAAGTCCTACGAGCAGTACTTC.